The rows below give T cell receptor beta chains drawn from one sample of a study of blood T cells in healthy people across ages. TCRdb recomputed calls from the 5' RACE reads with MiXCR, one row per CDR3 protein. The sample has more than 1.4 million distinct CDR3 sequences; 35% to 45% are singletons. Sequencing used blood. Receptors were obtained from a woman younger than 30 in good health. CDR3s include the opening cysteine and the closing phenylalanine or tryptophan. A D gene is named only where the DNA matches it firmly. The size entry is marked missing in some rows and otherwise reads once, few, many or a size class.

d_call j_call clone_size v_call cdr3_nt cdr3_aa
TRBD1 TRBJ2-3 - TRBV9 TGTGCCAGCAGCGTACCAGGGGGCAGGGGCACAGATACGCAGTATTTT CASSVPGGRGTDTQYF
TRBD2 TRBJ2-7 - TRBV28 TGTGCCAGCAAAAGCGGGGGGGCTAAAAACGAGCAGTACTTC CASKSGGAKNEQYF
- TRBJ2-5 - TRBV24-1 TGTGCCACCTCAACGGCAGAACAGTACCAAGAGACCCAGTACTTC CATSTAEQYQETQYF
TRBD2 TRBJ2-1 - TRBV6-2/TRBV6-3 TGTGCCAGCAGCCGCGGGTCATCTAGCGGGAGGAGGCATGAGCAGTTCTTC CASSRGSSSGRRHEQFF
- TRBJ1-1 few TRBV12-3/TRBV12-4 TGTGCCAGCAGTCCTGTTCCGAACACTGAAGCTTTCTTT CASSPVPNTEAFF
TRBD2 TRBJ2-7 few TRBV7-2 TGTGCCAGCAGCCAAACTAGCGGGACAGGCGAGCAGTACTTC CASSQTSGTGEQYF
TRBD2 TRBJ2-1 - TRBV20-1 TGCAGTGCCCGCGGGACTAGCGGGACTGGTGAGCAGTTCTTC CSARGTSGTGEQFF
- TRBJ2-6 - TRBV29-1 TGCAGCGTTACTACTGGGGCCAACGTCCTGACTTTC CSVTTGANVLTF
- TRBJ2-1 - TRBV3-1 TGTGCCAGCAGCCAAGAAAAGACTAGTATATCAAACAATGAGCAGTTCTTC CASSQEKTSISNNEQFF
- TRBJ2-5 few TRBV12-3/TRBV12-4 TGTGCCAGTACATTTACAGGGCCTCAAGAGACCCAGTACTTC CASTFTGPQETQYF
- TRBJ2-1 few TRBV20-1 TGCAGTGCAAGCCGGGACTGGACGTACAATGAGCAGTTCTTC CSASRDWTYNEQFF
TRBD2 TRBJ2-3 - TRBV4-2 TGTGCCAGCAGCCAAGAAGCGACTAGCGGGGACGCTAGCACAGATACGCAGTATTTT CASSQEATSGDASTDTQYF
TRBD2 TRBJ2-3 - TRBV11-2 TGTGCCAGCAGCTTAGAGCTCAGGACTAGCGGGGGGGCCACCTCAGATACGCAGTATTTT CASSLELRTSGGATSDTQYF
- TRBJ2-7 few TRBV4-1 TGCGCCAGCAGCCAAGAGGTCTCGGGCCCCGCGGGGTACGAGCAGTACTTC CASSQEVSGPAGYEQYF
- TRBJ1-2 - TRBV4-1 TGCGCCAGCAGCCAAGATGTAGGCGGGTTCTATGGCTACACCTTC CASSQDVGGFYGYTF
TRBD2 TRBJ2-1 few TRBV6-1 TGTGCCAGCGCAAGTGGAGAAGCGGGAGCCAACAATGAGCAGTTCTTC CASASGEAGANNEQFF
- TRBJ2-5 - TRBV7-2 TGTGCCAGCAGCCTCGTGTCTGACGAGCGGTACTTC CASSLVSDERYF
- TRBJ2-5 - TRBV28 TGTGCCAGCAGTTTGCCTACGGGACGGGTCCAAGAGACCCAGTACTTC CASSLPTGRVQETQYF
- TRBJ2-5 - TRBV9 TGTGCCAGCAGCACCCCTTGGAACCAAGAGACCCAGTACTTC CASSTPWNQETQYF
- TRBJ2-5 - TRBV20-1 TGCAGTGCCCCCCCCCAGGACCGCGGATTGGAGACCCAGTACTTC CSAPPQDRGLETQYF
- TRBJ2-7 - TRBV7-9 TGTGCCAGCAGCTCCGCGTGGAGCAGCTCCTACAATGAGCAGTACTTC CASSSAWSSSYNEQYF
- TRBJ2-1 - TRBV2 TGTGCCAGCAGTGAGAGGTTGGGGGGCATCCCCTACAATGAGCAGTTCTTC CASSERLGGIPYNEQFF
- TRBJ1-5 - TRBV6-4 TGTGCCAGCAGTGACTCGGAGGGGCACCAGCCCCAGCATTTT CASSDSEGHQPQHF
TRBD2 TRBJ2-7 many TRBV11-2 TGTGCCAGCAGCCGCGCGACTAGCGGGGGAATCTACGAGCAGTACTTC CASSRATSGGIYEQYF
TRBD1 TRBJ2-5 - TRBV27 TGTGCCAGCAGCCCCCGGACAGGGGGCTGGGAGACCCAGTACTTC CASSPRTGGWETQYF
- TRBJ1-2 - TRBV30 TGTGCCTGGAACCAGGGTGGCTACACCTTC CAWNQGGYTF
- TRBJ2-5 - TRBV27 TGTGCCAGCAGTTTGTCCGCGGCAGGTGTCAGAGAGACCCAGTACTTC CASSLSAAGVRETQYF
TRBD1 TRBJ1-5 - TRBV10-3 TGTGCCATCAGTGAGCGTGGGACAGGCATCCCGCCCCAGCATTTT CAISERGTGIPPQHF
- TRBJ2-3 - TRBV28 TGTGCCAGCAGTGCTTATATGGGCACAGATACGCAGTATTTT CASSAYMGTDTQYF
- TRBJ1-1 - TRBV12-3/TRBV12-4 TGTGCCAGCAGTTTAGGAGGGGGTTCCTACACTGAAGCTTTCTTT CASSLGGGSYTEAFF
TRBD2 TRBJ2-5 - TRBV12-3/TRBV12-4 TGTGCCAGCACCTGGGGGGGAGGAGAGACCCAGTACTTC CASTWGGGETQYF
- TRBJ2-1 - TRBV6-1 TGTGCCAGCAGTGATGCCCTGTACTACGAGCAGTTCTTC CASSDALYYEQFF
TRBD2 TRBJ2-7 - TRBV12-3/TRBV12-4 TGTGCCAGCAGCCCCCGGATGGCGGGAGGCCACGAGCAGTACTTC CASSPRMAGGHEQYF
TRBD2 TRBJ2-3 - TRBV2 TGTGCCAGCAAAGCGGGAGTGGGCACTGATACGCAGTATTTT CASKAGVGTDTQYF
TRBD2 TRBJ2-1 - TRBV12-3/TRBV12-4 TGTGCCAGCAGGGGGACGACTAGCGGGAACGACAATGAGCAGTTCTTC CASRGTTSGNDNEQFF
- TRBJ1-1 - TRBV10-3 TGTGCCATCGTAGAGAACACTGAAGCTTTCTTT CAIVENTEAFF
- TRBJ1-4 few TRBV29-1 TGCAGCGGGGGTCATAATGAAAAACTGTTTTTT CSGGHNEKLFF
- TRBJ1-1 - TRBV20-1 TGCAGTGCCCTGATTGGCTCCACTGAAGCTTTCTTT CSALIGSTEAFF
- TRBJ1-2 few TRBV29-1 TGCAGCGTTGAAGGAGGGAGCGACTATGGCTACACCTTC CSVEGGSDYGYTF
TRBD1 TRBJ2-1 few TRBV28 TGTGCCAGCAGGGCACAGGGGGTGTCCTACAATGAGCAGTTCTTC CASRAQGVSYNEQFF
- TRBJ2-5 - TRBV12-3/TRBV12-4 TGTGCCAGCAGTCCGGATGACTTCGTTACTAATGAGCAGTACTTC CASSPDDFVTNEQYF
- TRBJ2-3 - TRBV2 TGTGCCAGCAGAGGCCACGGGACTCCTAGCACAGATACGCAGTATTTT CASRGHGTPSTDTQYF
- TRBJ1-4 few TRBV29-1 TGCAGCGTTGAAGTAGGTGGTAGTGAAAAACTGTTTTTT CSVEVGGSEKLFF
TRBD1 TRBJ1-5 few TRBV20-1 TGCAGTGCTAGGACGTCGGGACAGAGCAATCAGCCCCAGCATTTT CSARTSGQSNQPQHF
TRBD1 TRBJ1-1 once TRBV14 TGTGCCAGCAGCCAAGATCCGGCGAGACAGGGGAACACTGAAGCTTTCTTT CASSQDPARQGNTEAFF
- TRBJ1-3 - TRBV7-3 TGTGCCAGCAGCTTGGGACCGGGCCTCTCTGGAAACACCATATATTTT CASSLGPGLSGNTIYF
- TRBJ2-1 many TRBV5-1 TGCGCCAGCAGCTTTGGGTTGTGGGATGAGCAGTTCTTC CASSFGLWDEQFF
- TRBJ1-5 - TRBV4-1 TGCGCCAGCAGCCAAGGGGCAACGGGGGCTCAGCCCCAGCATTTT CASSQGATGAQPQHF
TRBD2 TRBJ2-7 - TRBV20-1 TGCAGTGCTCGTTCTGTCGGACTAGCGGGAGAGGGGGCCTACGAGCAGTACTTC CSARSVGLAGEGAYEQYF
- TRBJ1-6 - TRBV20-1 TGCAGTGCTAGAACCGCGGGACGGGGTAATTCACCCCTCCACTTT CSARTAGRGNSPLHF
- TRBJ2-3 - TRBV21-1 TGTGCCAGAATGGAGGGAGTTGTGCTTGTTCCGACAGATACGCAGTATTTT CARMEGVVLVPTDTQYF
- TRBJ2-1 - TRBV20-1 TGCAGTGCTAGAGGAGACTTAAACCTTAATGAGCAGTTCTTC CSARGDLNLNEQFF
- TRBJ2-3 - TRBV2 TGTGCCAGCAGCAAAGGGACCAGCGTTGATACGCAGTATTTT CASSKGTSVDTQYF
TRBD1 TRBJ2-7 - TRBV20-1 TGCAGTGCCGAGACAGGGGGATTTAACACTCAGTACTTC CSAETGGFNTQYF
TRBD1 TRBJ1-6 - TRBV10-3 TGTGCCATCAGTGGGGACAGGGTGGGGGATTCACCCCTCCACTTT CAISGDRVGDSPLHF
TRBD1 TRBJ1-2 few TRBV12-3/TRBV12-4 TGTGCCAGCAGTGAGGGACAGCGGTATGGCTACACCTTC CASSEGQRYGYTF
TRBD2 TRBJ2-7 - TRBV12-3/TRBV12-4 TGTGCCAGCTCGGGGACTAGCGGGAGTTCCCCTTACGAGCAGTACTTC CASSGTSGSSPYEQYF
- TRBJ2-1 - TRBV20-1 TGCAGTGCTAGCGGGGGACAGCTAACAATTGTGCAGTTCTTC CSASGGQLTIVQFF
- TRBJ1-1 - TRBV7-9 TGTGCCAGCAGCTTAGCGAGCACAGCTGAAGCTTTCTTT CASSLASTAEAFF
TRBD1 TRBJ1-2 many TRBV6-1 TGTGCCAGCAGACCGGGACAGGGGAACTATGGCTACACCTTC CASRPGQGNYGYTF